Each of the 26 T cell receptor beta chains below was sequenced from the same sample in a study of T cell responses to AZD1222 COVID-19 vaccine. Assay: immunoSEQ multiplex PCR; the TCRdb copy retains only in-frame clones and omits some. The repertoire consists of about 97,000 clones, with 80% to 90% occurring once and the leading ten covering approximately 7%. Specimen: peripheral blood, collected on day 0 of AZD1222 vaccination. All receptors derive from an adult in good health.

This sequence joins TRBV6-2 or TRBV6-3 and TRBJ2-7; possibly TRBD1 or TRBD2 for D (7 bases each). In germline, CDR1 is MNHEY, CDR2 SVGEGT. Deletions cut 6 bases from V and 6 bases from J, with 21 bases between. The CDR3 is 15 amino acids. The CDR3 here is CASSPRQGGRGEQYF. CDR3 sequence (DNA): TGTGCCAGCAGCCCTCGACAGGGAGGGAGAGGCGAGCAGTACTTC.

The gene calls are TRBV12-3 or TRBV12-4 and TRBJ1-1; no firm D call. The CDR3 runs to 13 residues. Between the trimmed V and J ends, which lost 6 bases and 0 bases, there was a span of 8 bases. CDR3 protein: CASRIQLNTEAFF. The CDR3 nucleotides are TGTGCCAGCAGGATACAGCTGAACACTGAAGCTTTCTTT.

V gene TRBV12-3 or TRBV12-4 combines with J gene TRBJ2-2; no reliable D call. The germline V and J ends were trimmed by 7 bases and 7 bases, with 10 bases remaining between them. There are 12 residues in the CDR3. As DNA, the CDR3 is TGTGCCAGCAAAGTGGGTGACGGGGAGCTGTTTTTT. Translation: CASKVGDGELFF.

The V call is TRBV15, the J call TRBJ2-7; D assignment may be TRBD1 or TRBD2 (6 bases each). V lost 1 base to trimming and J lost 4 bases, with 14 bases between them. In germline, CDR1 is LNHNV, CDR2 YYDKDF (reference sequence). The CDR3 sequence is 15 residues long. The CDR3 sequence: CATSRGGGKKYEQYF. CDR3 nucleotides: TGTGCCACCAGCAGAGGAGGGGGGAAAAAATACGAGCAGTACTTC.

V gene TRBV6-5 combines with J gene TRBJ2-5; TRBD1 or TRBD2 may be the D gene (6 bases each). V lost 5 bases and J 7 bases, leaving 20 bases between the germline ends. Germline V gene data show CDR1 as MNHEY and CDR2 as SVGAGI. This CDR3 is 15 amino acids long. The CDR3 DNA reads TGTGCCAGCAGTCGTCGAGGGGGAGGTTCCGGGACCCAGTACTTC. Protein sequence: CASSRRGGGSGTQYF.

The chain recombines TRBV18 with TRBJ1-1, with D tentatively TRBD1 (5 bases). The CDR3 sequence is 13 residues long. CDR1 and CDR2 (germline): KGHSH, LQKENI. The V end lost 4 bases, the J end lost 3 bases, and 9 bases lay between the germline ends. This CDR3 is CASSQGKDTEAFF. DNA for the CDR3: TGTGCCAGCTCACAGGGGAAGGACACTGAAGCTTTCTTT.

The chain recombines TRBV6-2 or TRBV6-3 with TRBJ1-3; D gene unclear. Germline-derived CDR1 and CDR2 are MNHEY and SVGEGT. V was cut by 5 bases and J by 0 bases, with 11 bases left in between. CDR3 length equals 15 residues. This CDR3 is CASSDYWSSGNTIYF. The DNA for the CDR3 is TGTGCCAGCAGTGACTACTGGAGCTCTGGAAACACCATATATTTT.

This chain links TRBV7-2 with TRBJ2-2; 13 positions match TRBD2. There are 17 residues in the CDR3. Germline V gene data show CDR1 as SGHTA and CDR2 as FQGNSA. V was clipped by 5 bases and J by 4 bases; unmatched bases: 7. The CDR3 region has the DNA TGTGCCAGCAGCCCTGGACTAGCGGGAGCGGCCACCGGGGAGCTGTTTTTT. It codes for CASSPGLAGAATGELFF.

The rearrangement joins TRBV5-5 to TRBJ2-1; TRBD1 agrees at 8 bases. The CDR3 extends over 16 amino acids. The V gene end was trimmed by 1 base and the J gene end by 1 base; junction bases not matched to a gene: 4. Germline loops: CDR1 SGHKS, CDR2 YYEKEE (reference sequence). In DNA form, the CDR3 reads TGTGCCAGCAGCTTGCTTTGGACAGGGTCCTACAATGAGCAGTTCTTC. It translates to CASSLLWTGSYNEQFF.

The CDR3 region is CASSMGRQETQYF. The CDR3 DNA reads TGTGCCAGTAGTATGGGGCGGCAAGAGACCCAGTACTTC. V gene TRBV19 combines with J gene TRBJ2-5; tentatively, D is TRBD1 (5 bases). This CDR3 is 13 amino acids long. Trimming stripped 3 bases from V and 2 bases from J, with 7 bases between. Looked up from germline, CDR1 is LNHDA and CDR2 is SQIVND (reference sequence).

The sample holds one count of this clone. The chain uses TRBV7-2 and TRBJ2-7; 9 nucleotides match TRBD2. With 1 base clipped from V and 2 bases from J, the junction kept 6 bases outside the gene matches. Per the germline V gene, CDR1 is SGHTA and CDR2 is FQGNSA. The CDR3 covers 16 residues. CDR3 coding DNA: TGTGCCAGCAGCTTAGTTGGCGGGGGGGTGCCCTACGAGCAGTACTTC. The encoded protein is CASSLVGGGVPYEQYF.

The chain combines TRBV28 with TRBJ1-5, with no clear D. From germline, CDR1 is MDHEN and CDR2 SYDVKM. Trimming pared 6 bases from V and 7 bases from J, leaving 10 bases between. CDR3 length: 12 residues. CDR3 DNA sequence: TGTGCCAGCAGATGGGTGAGACAGCCCCAGCATTTT. Translation gives CASRWVRQPQHF.

The CDR3 loop reads CALGAGAVEKLFF. The DNA of the CDR3 is TGTGCCCTAGGAGCCGGGGCGGTGGAAAAACTGTTTTTT. The genes are TRBV30 and TRBJ1-4, with D perhaps matching TRBD1 (5 bases). The V gene's germline CDR1 is GTSNPN and CDR2 SVGIG (reference sequence). This CDR3 is built from 13 residues. The V and J ends lost 8 bases and 8 bases respectively, with 18 bases between them.

The chain carries TRBV12-1 and TRBJ1-2; no check of the table's D call, TRBD1, against the DNA was made. TRBV12-1 is reported as a pseudogene. The CDR3 is made up of 13 amino acids. The CDR3: CASSQIAGQGYTF. CDR3 in DNA: TGTGCCAGCAGCCAGATCGCAGGGCAAGGCTACACCTTC.

The V gene is TRBV12-3 or TRBV12-4, the J gene TRBJ1-5; D gene unclear. This CDR3 is built from 12 residues. V was trimmed by 8 bases and J by 3 bases, leaving 8 bases between them. The CDR3 loop is CASRLFNQPQHF. In DNA form, the CDR3 reads TGTGCCAGCCGGCTGTTCAATCAGCCCCAGCATTTT.

The genes are TRBV18 and TRBJ1-2; D might be TRBD1 (6 bases). V shed 3 bases and J shed 4 bases, with 15 bases lying between them. This CDR3 is 15 amino acids long. Germline loops: CDR1 KGHSH, CDR2 LQKENI. The DNA of the CDR3 is TGTGCCAGCTCACCGGGGGCAGGTGGCAGCTATGGCTACACCTTC. Translating it yields CASSPGAGGSYGYTF.

This sequence joins TRBV6-2 or TRBV6-3 and TRBJ1-1; D unclear. The CDR3 totals 15 residues. Germline V gene data show CDR1 as MNHEY and CDR2 as SVGEGT. Between the trimmed V and J ends, which lost 0 bases and 0 bases, there was a span of 8 bases. The CDR3 DNA is TGTGCCAGCAGTTACTCATCCGGCATGAACACTGAAGCTTTCTTT. This gives the protein CASSYSSGMNTEAFF.

J is TRBJ1-5 and V is TRBV19, with a possible D match to TRBD1 (6 bases). Trimming left V 3 bases short and J 5 bases short, with 14 bases between. Germline V CDR1 and CDR2: LNHDA, SQIVND (reference sequence). CDR3 length equals 15 residues. CDR3 DNA sequence: TGTGCCAGTAGTATTAACTGGGGGCAGGATCAGCCCCAGCATTTT. Its protein is CASSINWGQDQPQHF.

The J gene is TRBJ2-7, the V gene TRBV5-1; no firm D call. This CDR3 is 14 amino acids long. Germline CDR1 is SGHRS and CDR2 is YFSETQ. V dropped 0 bases and J dropped 5 bases, with 12 bases sitting between them. DNA of the CDR3: TGCGCCAGCAGCTTGGTAGGGCCTGAGGACGAGCAGTACTTC. It encodes CASSLVGPEDEQYF.

This sequence joins TRBV27 and TRBJ1-5; tentative D call: TRBD1 (5 bases). The CDR3 loop spans 14 amino acids. CDR1 is MNHEY and CDR2 is SMNVEV in the germline V gene (reference sequence). V was trimmed by 6 bases and J by 6 bases, leaving 15 bases between them. The CDR3 is CASSRVLGGQPQHF. As DNA, the CDR3 is TGTGCCAGCAGCCGGGTTTTGGGGGGTCAGCCCCAGCATTTT.

The chain combines TRBV7-2 with TRBJ1-6; 9 positions agree with TRBD1. The germline V gene encodes CDR1 SGHTA and CDR2 FQGNSA. Germline trimming cut 2 bases from V and 6 bases from J; bases unmatched to any gene: 2. There are 15 residues in the CDR3. CDR3 residues: CASSLPGQGNSPLHF. The CDR3 DNA sequence: TGTGCCAGCAGCTTACCGGGACAGGGTAATTCACCCCTCCACTTT.

This clone was counted between two and nine times. The rearrangement joins TRBV10-3 to TRBJ1-2; D possibly corresponds to TRBD1 (6 bases). The germline V gene encodes CDR1 ENHRY and CDR2 SYGVKD. The CDR3 runs 13 residues. The V end lost 6 bases, the J end lost 8 bases, and 16 bases lay between the germline ends. The CDR3 bases are TGTGCCATCAGACAGGGATTTGGTCACGGCTACACCTTC. It codes for CAIRQGFGHGYTF.

This sequence joins TRBV5-1 and TRBJ2-2, with 10 bases aligning to TRBD2. V was clipped by 3 bases and J by 6 bases; unmatched bases: 8. Germline V lookup: CDR1 SGHRS, CDR2 YFSETQ. This CDR3 comprises 16 residues. The CDR3 here is CASSSSSGSTPGELFF. The CDR3 DNA sequence: TGCGCCAGCAGCTCTTCTAGCGGGAGTACCCCCGGGGAGCTGTTTTTT.

V gene TRBV7-9 combines with J gene TRBJ2-3; weak D call: TRBD2 (6 bases). Trimming cost V 9 bases and J 6 bases, with 19 bases left between them. This CDR3 is 14 amino acids long. Germline lookup yields CDR1 SEHNR and CDR2 FQNEAQ (reference sequence). CDR3 nucleotide sequence: TGTGCCAGTTCGCCGGACTATGCGGGGGATACGCAGTATTTT. Amino acid sequence: CASSPDYAGDTQYF. Based on the CDR3 plus reference TRBV7-9 and TRBJ2-3, the full variable domain is DTGVSQNPRHKITKRGQNVTFRCDPISEHNRLYWYRQTLGQGPEFLTYFQNEAQLEKSRLLSDRFSAERPKGSFSTLEIQRTEQGDSAMYLCASSPDYAGDTQYFGPGTRLTVL.

The chain uses TRBV4-1 and TRBJ2-7; D possibly corresponds to TRBD2 (6 bases). Germline V CDR1 and CDR2: MGHRA, YSYEKL. V gave up 5 bases and J gave up 2 bases, with 19 bases separating them. CDR3 length equals 16 residues. The CDR3 bases are TGCGCCAGCAGCTCCCAGGTTGGTAGCGGCACCTACGAGCAGTACTTC. It encodes CASSSQVGSGTYEQYF.

V and J are TRBV18 and TRBJ1-2; a weak D match, TRBD1 (6 bases). CDR1 is KGHSH and CDR2 is LQKENI in the germline V gene. V was shortened by 4 bases and J by 0 bases, with 9 bases between the two germline ends. This CDR3 spans 14 amino acids. The CDR3 DNA follows: TGTGCCAGCTCACAAGACAGGTCTAACTATGGCTACACCTTC. It yields the protein CASSQDRSNYGYTF. Full variable domain (rest looked up from reference TRBV18 and TRBJ1-2): NAGVMQNPRHLVRRRGQEARLRCSPMKGHSHVYWYRQLPEEGLKFMVYLQKENIIDESGMPKERFSAEFPKEGPSILRIQQVVRGDSAAYFCASSQDRSNYGYTFGSGTRLTVV.